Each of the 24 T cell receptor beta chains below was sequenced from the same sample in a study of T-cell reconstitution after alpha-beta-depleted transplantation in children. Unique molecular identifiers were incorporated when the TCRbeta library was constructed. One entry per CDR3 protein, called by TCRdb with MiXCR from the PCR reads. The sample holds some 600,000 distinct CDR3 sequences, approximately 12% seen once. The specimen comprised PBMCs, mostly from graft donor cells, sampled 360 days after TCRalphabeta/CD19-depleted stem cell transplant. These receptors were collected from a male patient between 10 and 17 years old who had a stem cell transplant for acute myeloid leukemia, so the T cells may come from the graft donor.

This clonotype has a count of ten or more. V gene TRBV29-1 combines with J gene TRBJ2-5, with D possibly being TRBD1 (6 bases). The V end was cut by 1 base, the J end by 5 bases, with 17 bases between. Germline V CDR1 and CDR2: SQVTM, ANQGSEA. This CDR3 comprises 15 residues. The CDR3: CSVEGWGQTRETQYF. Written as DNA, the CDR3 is TGCAGCGTTGAAGGTTGGGGACAAACACGTGAGACCCAGTACTTC.

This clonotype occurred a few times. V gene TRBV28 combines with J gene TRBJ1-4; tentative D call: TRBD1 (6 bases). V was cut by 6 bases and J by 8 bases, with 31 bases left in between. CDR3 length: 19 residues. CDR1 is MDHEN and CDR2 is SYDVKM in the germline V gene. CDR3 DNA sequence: TGTGCCAGCAGCCGCGCCCTAGGGCAGGGGACATACTGGAAGGAAAAACTGTTTTTT. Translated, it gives CASSRALGQGTYWKEKLFF.

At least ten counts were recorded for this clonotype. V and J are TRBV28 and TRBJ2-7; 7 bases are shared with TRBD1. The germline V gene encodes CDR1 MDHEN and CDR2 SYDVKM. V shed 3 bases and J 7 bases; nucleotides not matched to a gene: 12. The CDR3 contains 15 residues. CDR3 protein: CASSFRGTPVWEQYF. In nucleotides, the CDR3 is TGTGCCAGCAGTTTCAGGGGGACCCCTGTCTGGGAGCAGTACTTC.

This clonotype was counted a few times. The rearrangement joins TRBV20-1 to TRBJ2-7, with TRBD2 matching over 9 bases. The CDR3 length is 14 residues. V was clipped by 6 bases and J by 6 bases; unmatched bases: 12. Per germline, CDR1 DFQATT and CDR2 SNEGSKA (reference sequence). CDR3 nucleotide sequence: TGCAGTGCCCGGAAAGCGGGAGGCCCTCTCGAGCAGTACTTC. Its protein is CSARKAGGPLEQYF.

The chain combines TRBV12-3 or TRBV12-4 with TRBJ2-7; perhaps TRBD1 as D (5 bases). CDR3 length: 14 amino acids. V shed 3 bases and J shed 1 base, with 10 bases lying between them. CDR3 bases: TGTGCCAGCAGTTTTAGGGGCAGGTCCTACGAGCAGTACTTC. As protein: CASSFRGRSYEQYF.

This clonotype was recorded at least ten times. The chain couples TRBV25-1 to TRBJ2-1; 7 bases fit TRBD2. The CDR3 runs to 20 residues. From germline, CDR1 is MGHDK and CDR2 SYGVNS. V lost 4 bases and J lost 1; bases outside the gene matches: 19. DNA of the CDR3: TGTGCCAGCAGTGTCGGTAGGGGACGAAATCTAGCGGATTCCTACAATGAGCAGTTCTTC. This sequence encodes CASSVGRGRNLADSYNEQFF.

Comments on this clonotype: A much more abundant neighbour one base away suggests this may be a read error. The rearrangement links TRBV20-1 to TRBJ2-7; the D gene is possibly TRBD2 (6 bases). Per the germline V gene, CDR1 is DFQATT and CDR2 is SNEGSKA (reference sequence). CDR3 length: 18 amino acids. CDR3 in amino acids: CRARVAGMSGTGSYEQYF. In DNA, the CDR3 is TGCAGGGCTAGAGTCGCCGGCATGTCGGGGACTGGCTCCTACGAGCAGTACTTC.

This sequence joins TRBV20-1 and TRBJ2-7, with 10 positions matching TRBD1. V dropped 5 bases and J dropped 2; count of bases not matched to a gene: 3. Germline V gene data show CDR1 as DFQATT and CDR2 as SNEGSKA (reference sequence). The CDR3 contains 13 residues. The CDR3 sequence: CSAGGTGAYEQYF. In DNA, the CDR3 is TGCAGTGCTGGCGGGACAGGGGCCTACGAGCAGTACTTC.

CDR3 amino acids: CASSVIPRDRVSGANVLTF. The CDR3 DNA follows: TGTGCCAGCAGCGTAATCCCCCGGGACAGGGTCTCTGGGGCCAACGTCCTGACTTTC. This rearrangement joins TRBV9 to TRBJ2-6, with 9 bases identical to TRBD1. This CDR3 contains 19 residues. Germline values: CDR1 SGDLS, CDR2 YYNGEE. Trimming took 1 base from V and 0 from J; bases not matched to a gene: 8.

The CDR3 sequence is CASVPGEFRSGANVLTF. The CDR3 DNA sequence: TGTGCCAGCGTACCAGGGGAATTCAGGTCTGGGGCCAACGTCCTGACTTTC. V gene TRBV18 combines with J gene TRBJ2-6; perhaps TRBD1 as D (6 bases). V gave up 8 bases and J gave up 1 base, with 18 bases separating them. This CDR3 has 17 amino acids. Looked up from germline, CDR1 is KGHSH and CDR2 is LQKENI.

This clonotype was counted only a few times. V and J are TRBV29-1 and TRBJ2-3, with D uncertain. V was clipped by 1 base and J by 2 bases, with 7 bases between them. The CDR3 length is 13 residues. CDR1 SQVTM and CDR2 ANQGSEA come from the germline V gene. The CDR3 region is CSVEARYTDTQYF. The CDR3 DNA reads TGCAGCGTTGAAGCCAGGTACACAGATACGCAGTATTTT.

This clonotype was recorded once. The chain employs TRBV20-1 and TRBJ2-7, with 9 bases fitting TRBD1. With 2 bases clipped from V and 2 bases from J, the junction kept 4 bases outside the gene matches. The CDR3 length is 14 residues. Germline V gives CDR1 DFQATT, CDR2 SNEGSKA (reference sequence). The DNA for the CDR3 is TGCAGTGCTAGAAGGACAGGGGCTACCTACGAGCAGTACTTC. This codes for CSARRTGATYEQYF.

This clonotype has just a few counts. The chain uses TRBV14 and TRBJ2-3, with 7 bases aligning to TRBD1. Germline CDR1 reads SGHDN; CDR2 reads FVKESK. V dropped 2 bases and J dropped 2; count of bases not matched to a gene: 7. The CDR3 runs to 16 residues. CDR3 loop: CASSQSPGGFTDTQYF. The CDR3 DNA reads TGTGCCAGCAGCCAATCCCCAGGGGGTTTCACAGATACGCAGTATTTT.

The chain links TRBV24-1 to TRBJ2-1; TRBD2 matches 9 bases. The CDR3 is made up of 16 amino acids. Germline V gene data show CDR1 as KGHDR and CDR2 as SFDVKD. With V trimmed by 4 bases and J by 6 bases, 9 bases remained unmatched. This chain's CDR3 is CATSEIGTSKGNEQFF. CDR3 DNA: TGTGCCACCAGTGAAATCGGGACTAGCAAGGGCAATGAGCAGTTCTTC.

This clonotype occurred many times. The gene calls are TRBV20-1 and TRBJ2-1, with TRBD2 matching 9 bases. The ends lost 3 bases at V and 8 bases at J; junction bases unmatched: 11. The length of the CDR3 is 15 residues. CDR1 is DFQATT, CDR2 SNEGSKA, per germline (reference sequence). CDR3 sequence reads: CSARGDSGSLYEQFF. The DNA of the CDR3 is TGCAGTGCTAGGGGAGATAGCGGGAGTTTGTATGAGCAGTTCTTC.

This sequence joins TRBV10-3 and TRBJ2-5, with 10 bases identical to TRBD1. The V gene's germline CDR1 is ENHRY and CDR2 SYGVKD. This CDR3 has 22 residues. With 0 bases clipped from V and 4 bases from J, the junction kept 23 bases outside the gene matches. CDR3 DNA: TGTGCCATCAGTGAGTCGAAAGTCAGGGATTCGTTTTGGACAGGGGGTCGAGAGACCCAGTACTTC. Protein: CAISESKVRDSFWTGGRETQYF.

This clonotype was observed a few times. The CDR3 here is CASSLDRVAGELFF. The CDR3, as DNA: TGTGCCAGCAGCCTGGACAGGGTAGCCGGGGAGCTGTTTTTT. This sequence joins TRBV28 and TRBJ2-2; 8 bases line up with TRBD1. CDR1 MDHEN and CDR2 SYDVKM come from the germline V gene. CDR3 size: 14 residues. Trimming took 6 bases from V and 6 from J; bases not matched to a gene: 6.

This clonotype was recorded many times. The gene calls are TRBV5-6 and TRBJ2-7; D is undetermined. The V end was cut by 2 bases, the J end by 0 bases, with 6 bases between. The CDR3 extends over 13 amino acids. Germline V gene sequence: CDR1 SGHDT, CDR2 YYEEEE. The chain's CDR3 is CASSFPVSYEQYF. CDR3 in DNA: TGTGCCAGCAGCTTCCCGGTCTCCTACGAGCAGTACTTC.

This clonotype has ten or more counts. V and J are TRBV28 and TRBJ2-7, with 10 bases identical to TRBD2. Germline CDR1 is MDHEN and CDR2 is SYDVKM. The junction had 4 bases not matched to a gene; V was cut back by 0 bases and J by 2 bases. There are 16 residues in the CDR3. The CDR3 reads CASSLCIAGGTYEQYF. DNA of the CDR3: TGTGCCAGCAGTTTATGCATAGCGGGAGGCACCTACGAGCAGTACTTC.

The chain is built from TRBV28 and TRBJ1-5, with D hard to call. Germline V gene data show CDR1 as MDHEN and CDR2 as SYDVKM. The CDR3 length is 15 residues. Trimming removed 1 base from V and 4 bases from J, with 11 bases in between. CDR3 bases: TGTGCCAGCAGTTTATTGGCAGGAACGAATCAGCCCCAGCATTTT. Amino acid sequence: CASSLLAGTNQPQHF.

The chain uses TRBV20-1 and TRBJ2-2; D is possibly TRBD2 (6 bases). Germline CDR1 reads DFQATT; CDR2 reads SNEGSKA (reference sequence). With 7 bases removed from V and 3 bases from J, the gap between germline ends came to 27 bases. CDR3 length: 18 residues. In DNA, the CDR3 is TGCAGTGTAGTCGCCCCGCGACTAGAGGGGATTTACACCGGGGAGCTGTTTTTT. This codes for CSVVAPRLEGIYTGELFF.

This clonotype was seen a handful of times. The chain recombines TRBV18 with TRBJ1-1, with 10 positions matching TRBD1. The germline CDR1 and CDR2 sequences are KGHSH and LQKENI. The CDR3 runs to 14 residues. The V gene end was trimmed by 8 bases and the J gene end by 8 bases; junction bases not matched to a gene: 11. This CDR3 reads CASIRDRGSAEAFF. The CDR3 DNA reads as TGTGCCAGCATTAGGGACAGGGGATCAGCCGAAGCTTTCTTT.

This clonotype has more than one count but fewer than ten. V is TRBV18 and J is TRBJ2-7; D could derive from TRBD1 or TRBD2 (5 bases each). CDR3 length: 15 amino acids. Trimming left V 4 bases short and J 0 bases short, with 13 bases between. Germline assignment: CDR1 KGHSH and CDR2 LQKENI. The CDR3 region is CASSLGSGTSYEQYF. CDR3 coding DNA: TGTGCCAGCTCACTCGGTTCGGGGACCTCCTACGAGCAGTACTTC.

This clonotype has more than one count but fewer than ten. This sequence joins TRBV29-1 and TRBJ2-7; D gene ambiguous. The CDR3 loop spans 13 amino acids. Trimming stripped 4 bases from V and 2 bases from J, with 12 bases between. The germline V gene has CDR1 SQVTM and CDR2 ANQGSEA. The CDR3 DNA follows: TGCAGCGTTGTTCTACAGCTTACCTACGAGCAGTACTTC. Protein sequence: CSVVLQLTYEQYF.